The text below deals with one T cell receptor beta chain. The data belong to a study of blood T cell repertoires in COVID-19. The wider study: Italy, Spain and the United States were the sources of the convalescent and acute COVID-19 samples.

The germline V gene has CDR1 SGHNT and CDR2 YYREEE (reference sequence). Between the trimmed V and J ends, which lost 0 bases and 0 bases, there was a span of 10 bases. The CDR3 runs to 16 residues. In the authors' workflow: Using reference gene primer amplification, nucleated cell counts were estimated. Assay used: immunoSEQ multiplex PCR; TCRdb lists only in-frame clones, some missing. V and J calls and clone size follow that table, whereas D and trimming were derived from the DNA. The sample contains 45,000 to 70,000 clones, 89% of which appear only once. The rearrangement links TRBV5-4 to TRBJ2-1; perhaps TRBD1 as D (5 bases). Input material: peripheral blood. The sequence was collected from a woman aged 60 to 75 with active COVID-19. The chain's CDR3 is CASSLAQVSSYNEQFF. The CDR3 DNA follows: TGTGCCAGCAGCTTGGCACAGGTGAGCTCCTACAATGAGCAGTTCTTC.